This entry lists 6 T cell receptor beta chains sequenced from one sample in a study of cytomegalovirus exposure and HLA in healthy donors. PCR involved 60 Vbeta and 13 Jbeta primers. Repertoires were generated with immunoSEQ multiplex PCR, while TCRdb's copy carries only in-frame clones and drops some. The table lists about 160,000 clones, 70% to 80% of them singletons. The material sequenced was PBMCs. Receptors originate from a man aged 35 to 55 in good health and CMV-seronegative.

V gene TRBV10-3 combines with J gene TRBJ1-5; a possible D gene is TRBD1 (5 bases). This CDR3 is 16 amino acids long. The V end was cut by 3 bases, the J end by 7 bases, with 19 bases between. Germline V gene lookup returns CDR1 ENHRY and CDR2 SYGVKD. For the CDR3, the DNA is TGTGCCATCAGTGACTCTAAGGGGCAGGGAGGGCAGCCCCAGCATTTT. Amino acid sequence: CAISDSKGQGGQPQHF.

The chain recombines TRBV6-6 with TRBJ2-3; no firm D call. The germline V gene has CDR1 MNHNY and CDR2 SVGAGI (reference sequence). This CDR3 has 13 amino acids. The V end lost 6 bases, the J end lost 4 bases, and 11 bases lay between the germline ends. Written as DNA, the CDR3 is TGTGCCAGCAGGACTGATTTTGCAGATACGCAGTATTTT. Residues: CASRTDFADTQYF.

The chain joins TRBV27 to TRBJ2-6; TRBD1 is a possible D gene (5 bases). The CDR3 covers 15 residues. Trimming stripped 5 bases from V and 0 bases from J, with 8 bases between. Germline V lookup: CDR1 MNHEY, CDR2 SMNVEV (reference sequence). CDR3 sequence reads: CASSAGFSGANVLTF. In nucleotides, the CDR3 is TGTGCCAGCAGTGCAGGGTTCTCTGGGGCCAACGTCCTGACTTTC.

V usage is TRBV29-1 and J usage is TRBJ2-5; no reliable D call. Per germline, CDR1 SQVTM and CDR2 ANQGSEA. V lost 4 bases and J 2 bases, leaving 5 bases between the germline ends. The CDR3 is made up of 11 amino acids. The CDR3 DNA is TGCAGCGTTGGACATCAAGAGACCCAGTACTTC. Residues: CSVGHQETQYF.

The DNA of the CDR3 is TGTGCCAGCAGTCCAGGACTGTCCCTAGTGGGGGAGCAGTACTTC. This translates into CASSPGLSLVGEQYF. The chain uses TRBV27 and TRBJ2-7; TRBD2 might be the D (5 bases). In germline, CDR1 is MNHEY, CDR2 SMNVEV (reference sequence). This CDR3 is 15 amino acids long. V dropped 5 bases and J dropped 7 bases, with 21 bases sitting between them.

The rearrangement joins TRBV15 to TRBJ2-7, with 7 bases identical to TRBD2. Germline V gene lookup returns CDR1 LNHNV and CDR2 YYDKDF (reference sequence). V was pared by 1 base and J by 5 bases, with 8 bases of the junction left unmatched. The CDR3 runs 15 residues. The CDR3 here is CATSRGGRVHHEQYF. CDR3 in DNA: TGTGCCACCAGCAGAGGGGGGAGGGTTCACCACGAGCAGTACTTC.